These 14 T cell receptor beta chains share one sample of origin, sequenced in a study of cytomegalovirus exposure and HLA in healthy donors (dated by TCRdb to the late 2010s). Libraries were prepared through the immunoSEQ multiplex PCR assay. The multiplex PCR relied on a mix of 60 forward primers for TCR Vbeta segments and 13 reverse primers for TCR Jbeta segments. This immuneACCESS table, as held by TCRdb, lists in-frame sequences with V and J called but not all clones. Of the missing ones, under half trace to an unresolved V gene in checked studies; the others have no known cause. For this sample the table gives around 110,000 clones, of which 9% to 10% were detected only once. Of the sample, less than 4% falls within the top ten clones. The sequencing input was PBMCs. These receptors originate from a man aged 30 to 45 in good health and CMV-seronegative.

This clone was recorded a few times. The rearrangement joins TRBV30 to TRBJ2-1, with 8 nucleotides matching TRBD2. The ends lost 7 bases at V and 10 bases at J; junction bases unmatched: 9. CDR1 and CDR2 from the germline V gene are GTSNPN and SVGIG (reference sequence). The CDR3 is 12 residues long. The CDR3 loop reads CASSAGGKEQFF. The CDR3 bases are TGTGCCTCTTCGGCGGGAGGCAAGGAGCAGTTCTTC.

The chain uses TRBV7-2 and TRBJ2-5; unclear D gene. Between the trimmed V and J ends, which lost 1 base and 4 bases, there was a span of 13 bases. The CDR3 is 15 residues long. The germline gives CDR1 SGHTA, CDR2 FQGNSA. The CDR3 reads CASSLDRASRETQYF. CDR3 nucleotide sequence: TGTGCCAGCAGCTTAGATAGAGCGTCCCGAGAGACCCAGTACTTC.

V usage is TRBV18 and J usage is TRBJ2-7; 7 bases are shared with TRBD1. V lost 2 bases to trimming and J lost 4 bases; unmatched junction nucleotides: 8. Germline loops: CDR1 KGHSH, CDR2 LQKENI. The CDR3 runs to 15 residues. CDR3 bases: TGTGCCAGCTCACCAACCGGGAACAGGGGATACGAGCAGTACTTC. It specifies CASSPTGNRGYEQYF.

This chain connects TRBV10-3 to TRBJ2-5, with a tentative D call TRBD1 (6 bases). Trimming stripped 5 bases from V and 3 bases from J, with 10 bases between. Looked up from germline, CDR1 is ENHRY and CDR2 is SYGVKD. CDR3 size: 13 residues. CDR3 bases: TGTGCCATCAGTATGCAGGGGAAAGAGACCCAGTACTTC. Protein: CAISMQGKETQYF.

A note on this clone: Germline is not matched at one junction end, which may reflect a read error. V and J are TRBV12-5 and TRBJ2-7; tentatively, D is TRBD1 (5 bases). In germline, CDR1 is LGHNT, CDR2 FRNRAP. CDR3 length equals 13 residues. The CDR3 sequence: CASSPLWGYEQSF. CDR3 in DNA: TGTGCTTCGTCCCCCCTTTGGGGCTACGAGCAGTCCTTC. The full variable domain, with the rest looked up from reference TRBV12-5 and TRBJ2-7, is DARVTQTPRHKVTEMGQEVTMRCQPILGHNTVFWYRQTMMQGLELLAYFRNRAPLDDSGMPKDRFSAEMPDATLATLKIQPSEPRDSAVYFCASSPLWGYEQSFGPGTRLTVT.

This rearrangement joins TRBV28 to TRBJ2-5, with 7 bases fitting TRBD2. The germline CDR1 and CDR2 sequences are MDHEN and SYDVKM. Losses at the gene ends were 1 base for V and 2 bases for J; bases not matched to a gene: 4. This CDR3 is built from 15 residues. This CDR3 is CASSLLVGGQETQYF. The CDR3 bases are TGTGCCAGCAGTTTATTAGTGGGAGGGCAAGAGACCCAGTACTTC.

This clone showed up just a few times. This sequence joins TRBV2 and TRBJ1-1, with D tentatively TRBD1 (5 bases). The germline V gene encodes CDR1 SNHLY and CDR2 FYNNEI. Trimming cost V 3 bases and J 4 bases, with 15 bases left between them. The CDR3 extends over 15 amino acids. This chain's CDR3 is CASSDARSGGTEAFF. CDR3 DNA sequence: TGTGCCAGCAGTGATGCCAGATCGGGGGGCACTGAAGCTTTCTTT.

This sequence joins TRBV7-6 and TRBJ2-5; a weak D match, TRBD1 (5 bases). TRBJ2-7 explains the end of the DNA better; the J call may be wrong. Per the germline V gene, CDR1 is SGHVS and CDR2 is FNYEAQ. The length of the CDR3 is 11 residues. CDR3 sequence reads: CASSKDSEQYF. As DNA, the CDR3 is TGTGCCAGCAGCAAAGACAGCGAGCAGTACTTC.

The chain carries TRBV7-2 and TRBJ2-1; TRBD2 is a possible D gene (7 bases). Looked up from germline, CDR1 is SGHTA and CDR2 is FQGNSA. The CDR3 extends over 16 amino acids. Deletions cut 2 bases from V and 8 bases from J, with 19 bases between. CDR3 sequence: CASSLMPSGGGDEQFF. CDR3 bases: TGTGCCAGCAGCTTAATGCCTAGCGGAGGGGGGGATGAGCAGTTCTTC.

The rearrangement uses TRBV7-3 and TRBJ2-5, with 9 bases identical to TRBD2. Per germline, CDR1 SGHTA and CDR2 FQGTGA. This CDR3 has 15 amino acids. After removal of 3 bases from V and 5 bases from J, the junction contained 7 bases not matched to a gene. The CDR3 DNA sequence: TGTGCCAGCAGCTTGGCGGGAGGGCCCTTCGAGACCCAGTACTTC. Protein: CASSLAGGPFETQYF.

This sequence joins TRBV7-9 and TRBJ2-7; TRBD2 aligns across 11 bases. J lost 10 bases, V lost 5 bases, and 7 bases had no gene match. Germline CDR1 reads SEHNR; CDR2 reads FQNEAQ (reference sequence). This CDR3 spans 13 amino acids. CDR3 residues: CASSTGLAGTQYF. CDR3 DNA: TGTGCCAGCAGCACAGGACTAGCGGGTACCCAGTACTTC.

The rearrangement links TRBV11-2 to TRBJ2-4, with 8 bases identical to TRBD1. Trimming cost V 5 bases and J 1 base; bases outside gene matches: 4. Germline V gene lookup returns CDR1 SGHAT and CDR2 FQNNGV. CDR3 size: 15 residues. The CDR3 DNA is TGTGCCAGCAGCAACAGGGGGATGGCCAAAAACATTCAGTACTTC. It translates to CASSNRGMAKNIQYF.

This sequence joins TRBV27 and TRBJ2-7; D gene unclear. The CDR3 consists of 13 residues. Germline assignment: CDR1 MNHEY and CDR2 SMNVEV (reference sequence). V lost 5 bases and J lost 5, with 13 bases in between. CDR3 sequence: CASSQIGENEQYF. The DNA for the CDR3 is TGTGCCAGCAGTCAAATCGGTGAGAACGAGCAGTACTTC.

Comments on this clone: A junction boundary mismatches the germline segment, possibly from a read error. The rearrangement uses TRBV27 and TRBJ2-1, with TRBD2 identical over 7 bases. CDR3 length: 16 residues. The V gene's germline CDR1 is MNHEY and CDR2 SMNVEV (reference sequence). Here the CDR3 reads CASSWGRVRSHNEQFF. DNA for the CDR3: TGTGCCAGCAGTTGGGGGAGGGTAAGGTCCCACAACGAGCAGTTCTTC.